The sequence of this TCR beta chain was determined in a study of pediatric ulcerative colitis. Overall study findings and caveats: Acute severe colitis showed lower rectal diversity from clonal expansions. A couple of rectal clonotypes were found only in ulcerative colitis patients, all of them. Repertoires came from total lymphocyte DNA, not specific subsets.

On this clone: Its target is unknown.

V shed 2 bases, J shed 8 bases, and the junction held 3 bases outside the gene matches. CDR1 and CDR2 (germline): SGHDT, YYEEEE. The CDR3 consists of 12 residues. Sequencing was at survey level. The data were produced by immunoSEQ multiplex PCR, yet TCRdb's version contains in-frame clones alone and is incomplete. Of about 5,800 clones listed, over 85% are singletons. The rearrangement uses TRBV5-6 and TRBJ1-1; TRBD1 matches 7 bases. The source material was blood. The clonotype originates from a girl aged 10 to 17 who was a control in a study of pediatric ulcerative colitis. Here the CDR3 DNA reads TGTGCCAGCAGCTTCGGACAGGCCGAAGCTTTCTTT. Residues: CASSFGQAEAFF.